What follows describes a single T cell receptor (beta chain). This record belongs to a study of shared clonotypes between healthy human individuals. Germline lookup yields CDR1 MDHEN and CDR2 SYDVKM. The CDR3 is 16 amino acids. V was pared by 6 bases and J by 6 bases, with 21 bases between. Only in-frame clones appear in the TCRdb table, and some are missing; sequencing was by immunoSEQ multiplex PCR. Here the sample spans about 490,000 clones, 78% being singletons. The TCR was taken from a woman aged 40 to 55 in good health. Some clones in this sample may be carry-over from other donors' samples. Input material: PBMCs. The rearrangement uses TRBV28 and TRBJ2-4, with D possibly TRBD2 on 7 matching bases. In nucleotides, the CDR3 is TGTGCCAGCAGCCCACCCGGGGAGGGGGGCGGAAACATTCAGTACTTC. Encoded protein: CASSPPGEGGGNIQYF.